The present T cell receptor beta chain was sequenced within a study of cytomegalovirus exposure and HLA in healthy donors. Whole-study results and caveats: A later analysis found most CMV-associated TCR beta chains apparently HLA-restricted. A list of 164 TCR beta chains associated with cytomegalovirus was given. TCR beta chains associated with HLA were, in a later analysis, more clonally expanded than equally common others.

About this clone itself: The antigen is not known.

PCR amplification relied on 60 Vbeta primers (plus 13 Jbeta primers). This table comes from immunoSEQ multiplex PCR, and its TCRdb copy is limited to in-frame clones, with some not included. This table has under 150,000 clones, approximately 84% appearing once. Germline V gene lookup returns CDR1 SGHNT and CDR2 YYREEE (reference sequence). This CDR3 has 15 residues. V was pared by 4 bases and J by 8 bases, with 9 bases of the junction left unmatched. The donors (healthy individuals) were bone marrow donors. The rearrangement uses TRBV5-4 and TRBJ2-4; 10 bases line up with TRBD1. The material sequenced was PBMCs. The clonotype originates from a man aged 30 to 39 in good health and CMV-seropositive. The CDR3 here is CASSLGQGKLDIQYF. CDR3 nucleotide sequence: TGTGCCAGCAGCCTGGGACAGGGGAAATTGGACATTCAGTACTTC. Complete variable domain (other parts from reference TRBV5-4 and TRBJ2-4): ETGVTQSPTHLIKTRGQQVTLRCSSQSGHNTVSWYQQALGQGPQFIFQYYREEENGRGNFPPRFSGLQFPNYSSELNVNALELDDSALYLCASSLGQGKLDIQYFGAGTRLSVL.